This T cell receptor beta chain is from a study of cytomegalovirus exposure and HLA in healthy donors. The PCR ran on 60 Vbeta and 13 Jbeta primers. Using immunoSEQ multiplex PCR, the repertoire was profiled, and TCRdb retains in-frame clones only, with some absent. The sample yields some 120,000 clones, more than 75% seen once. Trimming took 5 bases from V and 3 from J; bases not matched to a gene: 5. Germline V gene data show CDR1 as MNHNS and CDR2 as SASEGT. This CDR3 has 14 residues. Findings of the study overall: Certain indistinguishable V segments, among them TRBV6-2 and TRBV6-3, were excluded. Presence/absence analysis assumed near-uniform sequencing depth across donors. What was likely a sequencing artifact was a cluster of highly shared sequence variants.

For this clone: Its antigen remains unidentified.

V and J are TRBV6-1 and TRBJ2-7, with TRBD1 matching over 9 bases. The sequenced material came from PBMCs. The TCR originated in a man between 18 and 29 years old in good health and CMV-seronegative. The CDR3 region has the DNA TGTGCCAGCAGTCCGACAGGGGGTCACTACGAGCAGTACTTC. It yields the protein CASSPTGGHYEQYF.